This is a list of T cell receptor beta chains from one sample in a study of cytomegalovirus exposure and HLA in healthy donors. Measured with immunoSEQ multiplex PCR; TCRdb has only the in-frame clones, and not every one. The profile shows some 350,000 clones, 87% of them singletons. Sequencing was done on a sample of PBMCs. All receptors come from a woman aged 25 to 39 in good health and CMV-seropositive. The CDR3 runs from the conserved cysteine through the conserved F or W. D genes are given only for firm matches. Clone size is given for some rows only: seen once, a few or many times, or a class if the clone is expanded.

v_gene	abundance	j_gene	d_gene	CDR3aa	CDR3nt
TRBV29-1	NA	TRBJ2-1	TRBD1	CSAADRANEQFF	TGCAGCGCCGCAGACAGGGCGAATGAGCAGTTCTTC
TRBV27	NA	TRBJ2-1	NA	CASSLSRGGHNEQFF	TGTGCCAGCAGTTTATCGAGGGGGGGACACAATGAGCAGTTCTTC
TRBV9	NA	TRBJ2-1	NA	CASSVVPYNEQFF	TGTGCCAGCAGCGTAGTCCCGTACAATGAGCAGTTCTTC
TRBV5-1	NA	TRBJ2-7	NA	CASSPDPSEQYF	TGCGCCAGCAGCCCGGACCCTAGCGAGCAGTACTTC
TRBV5-1	NA	TRBJ1-1	NA	CASSLGSSLRNTEAFF	TGCGCCAGCAGCTTAGGGAGTTCTTTGCGGAACACTGAAGCTTTCTTT
TRBV4-3	NA	TRBJ1-1	NA	CASSQEGTLNTEAFF	TGCGCCAGCAGCCAAGAGGGCACACTGAACACTGAAGCTTTCTTT
TRBV6-5	NA	TRBJ2-7	TRBD2	CASRRTSFYEQYF	TGTGCCAGCAGAAGGACTAGCTTCTACGAGCAGTACTTC
TRBV5-6	NA	TRBJ1-4	NA	CASSLWGNEKLFF	TGTGCCAGCAGCTTGTGGGGAAATGAAAAACTGTTTTTT
TRBV10-3	NA	TRBJ2-2	TRBD2	CATYEAGSPSTGELFF	TGTGCCACATACGAAGCGGGATCGCCGAGCACCGGGGAGCTGTTTTTT
TRBV2	NA	TRBJ2-3	NA	CASSDEGADTQYF	TGTGCCAGCAGTGACGAGGGAGCAGATACGCAGTATTTT
TRBV5-1	NA	TRBJ1-1	NA	CASSFRTANTEAFF	TGCGCCAGCAGTTTCCGGACAGCGAACACTGAAGCTTTCTTT
TRBV7-8	NA	TRBJ1-2	NA	CASGGDIYGYTF	TGTGCCAGCGGGGGGGACATCTATGGCTACACCTTC
TRBV9	NA	TRBJ2-2	NA	CASSQGTGELFF	TGTGCCAGCAGCCAGGGCACCGGGGAGCTGTTTTTT
TRBV5-1	NA	TRBJ2-2	TRBD1	CASRPGQGATGELFF	TGCGCCAGCAGGCCGGGACAGGGGGCCACCGGGGAGCTGTTTTTT
TRBV25-1	NA	TRBJ2-7	NA	CASSVGGRAYEQYF	TGTGCCAGCAGCGTCGGGGGCAGAGCCTACGAGCAGTACTTC
TRBV7-2	NA	TRBJ2-7	TRBD2	CASSPRTSGFYEQYF	TGTGCCAGCAGCCCACGGACTAGCGGGTTCTACGAGCAGTACTTC
TRBV7-9	NA	TRBJ2-7	NA	CASSSRDAAYEQYF	TGTGCCAGCAGCTCACGGGACGCCGCCTACGAGCAGTACTTC
TRBV6-5	NA	TRBJ2-7	NA	CASSYRQGGSEQYF	TGTGCCAGCAGTTACCGCCAAGGCGGTTCCGAGCAGTACTTC
TRBV30	NA	TRBJ1-4	NA	CASTGGREGNEKLFF	TGTGCCTCCACCGGGGGGCGGGAGGGGAATGAAAAACTGTTTTTT
TRBV13	NA	TRBJ2-1	TRBD2	CASSRPSTSGGGEQFF	TGTGCCAGCAGCCGACCATCGACTAGCGGGGGGGGTGAGCAGTTCTTC
TRBV25-1	NA	TRBJ2-2	TRBD1	CASRAGTGNTGELFF	TGTGCCAGCAGAGCCGGGACAGGTAACACCGGGGAGCTGTTTTTT
TRBV6-5	NA	TRBJ1-5	TRBD1	CASRSGTGNQPQHF	TGTGCCAGCAGGTCCGGGACAGGGAATCAGCCCCAGCATTTT
TRBV27	NA	TRBJ1-1	NA	CASSLSWGSGTEAFF	TGTGCCAGCAGTTTATCGTGGGGATCAGGCACTGAAGCTTTCTTT
TRBV6-1	once	TRBJ2-7	TRBD2	CASSDGSSGSYEQYF	TGTGCCAGCAGCGATGGATCTAGCGGGAGCTACGAGCAGTACTTC
TRBV27	NA	TRBJ2-7	TRBD1	CASSLQTGGGYEQYF	TGTGCCAGCAGTCTCCAGACAGGGGGTGGCTACGAGCAGTACTTC
TRBV2	few	TRBJ2-7	NA	CASSAAYEQYF	TGTGCCAGCAGTGCCGCCTACGAGCAGTACTTC
TRBV5-1	NA	TRBJ2-7	NA	CASSTSGSYEQYF	TGCGCCAGCAGCACAAGCGGGTCTTACGAGCAGTACTTC
TRBV30	NA	TRBJ2-3	TRBD2	CAWSLFGGAGADTQYF	TGTGCCTGGAGCCTCTTCGGGGGGGCCGGGGCAGATACGCAGTATTTT
TRBV7-9	NA	TRBJ2-7	TRBD1	CASSQSLSGQDVYEQYF	TGTGCCAGCAGCCAGTCCCTCTCGGGACAGGACGTCTACGAGCAGTACTTC
TRBV4-3	once	TRBJ1-3	NA	CASSQDLARGPGNTIYF	TGCGCCAGCAGCCAAGATCTTGCCAGGGGTCCTGGAAACACCATATATTTT
TRBV10-3	NA	TRBJ2-1	NA	CAIRETGPRGNEQFF	TGTGCCATCAGGGAGACAGGCCCCAGGGGTAATGAGCAGTTCTTC
TRBV27	NA	TRBJ1-4	NA	CASSLSPVGGPNEKLFF	TGTGCCAGCAGTTTATCTCCCGTGGGGGGACCTAATGAAAAACTGTTTTTT
TRBV11-2	NA	TRBJ2-5	NA	CASSLGQPQETQYF	TGTGCCAGCAGCTTAGGACAACCACAAGAGACCCAGTACTTC
TRBV9	NA	TRBJ2-3	NA	CASSPEGGGLTDTQYF	TGTGCCAGCAGCCCAGAGGGTGGGGGGCTAACGGATACGCAGTATTTT
TRBV5-1	NA	TRBJ2-1	TRBD2	CASSLAAGHNEQFF	TGCGCCAGCAGCTTGGCAGCGGGGCACAATGAGCAGTTCTTC
TRBV7-9	NA	TRBJ1-2	NA	CASSSRTVNYGYTF	TGTGCCAGCAGCTCGAGGACAGTTAACTATGGCTACACCTTC
TRBV11-2	NA	TRBJ1-5	TRBD1	CASSLGGQAYQPQHF	TGTGCCAGCAGCTTAGGGGGACAGGCTTATCAGCCCCAGCATTTT
TRBV2	NA	TRBJ2-3	TRBD2	CASSAGRARQYF	TGTGCCAGCAGTGCCGGGAGGGCAAGGCAGTATTTT
TRBV6-5	NA	TRBJ1-2	NA	CASSYTVAAINYGYTF	TGTGCCAGCAGTTACACGGTAGCAGCTATTAACTATGGCTACACCTTC
TRBV5-1	NA	TRBJ1-2	TRBD1	CASTIDRGEGPYGYTF	TGCGCCAGCACCATCGACAGGGGAGAAGGACCCTATGGCTACACCTTC
TRBV7-3	NA	TRBJ2-2	NA	CASSYAGRSGELFF	TGTGCCAGCAGCTACGCGGGACGGAGCGGGGAGCTGTTTTTT
TRBV5-4	NA	TRBJ1-4	TRBD1	CASSPETGKNEKLFF	TGTGCCAGCAGCCCCGAGACAGGGAAGAATGAAAAACTGTTTTTT
TRBV15	NA	TRBJ2-7	TRBD1	CATSRGDRVFTYEQYF	TGTGCCACCAGCAGAGGAGACAGGGTATTCACCTACGAGCAGTACTTC
TRBV7-2	once	TRBJ1-1	TRBD1	CASSHFDRATEAFF	TGTGCCAGCAGCCACTTCGACAGGGCCACTGAAGCTTTCTTT
TRBV18	NA	TRBJ2-7	NA	CASSPPFFRQDKGDRGPYEQYF	TGTGCCAGCTCACCTCCTTTTTTCCGCCAGGACAAGGGGGATAGGGGCCCCTACGAGCAGTACTTC
TRBV27	NA	TRBJ2-1	TRBD1	CASSPYRGVYNEQFF	TGTGCCAGCAGTCCCTACAGGGGGGTATACAATGAGCAGTTCTTC
TRBV28	NA	TRBJ2-7	TRBD1	CASSLSPGGREQYF	TGTGCCAGCAGTTTATCACCAGGGGGCCGCGAGCAGTACTTC
TRBV30	NA	TRBJ2-5	NA	CAWDIGTPGQEAQYF	TGTGCCTGGGATATCGGGACTCCGGGGCAAGAGGCCCAGTACTTC
TRBV6-5	NA	TRBJ1-2	NA	CASSMTLTNYGYTF	TGTGCCAGCAGTATGACACTAACTAACTATGGCTACACCTTC
TRBV5-1	NA	TRBJ2-3	NA	CASRAGTSTDTQYF	TGCGCCAGCAGAGCCGGGACTAGCACAGATACGCAGTATTTT
TRBV27	NA	TRBJ2-6	TRBD1	CASSRDRGFSGANVLTF	TGTGCCAGCAGTCGGGACAGGGGGTTCTCTGGGGCCAACGTCCTGACTTTC
TRBV29-1	NA	TRBJ1-2	NA	CSVESPIYGYTF	TGCAGCGTTGAATCCCCGATCTATGGCTACACCTTC